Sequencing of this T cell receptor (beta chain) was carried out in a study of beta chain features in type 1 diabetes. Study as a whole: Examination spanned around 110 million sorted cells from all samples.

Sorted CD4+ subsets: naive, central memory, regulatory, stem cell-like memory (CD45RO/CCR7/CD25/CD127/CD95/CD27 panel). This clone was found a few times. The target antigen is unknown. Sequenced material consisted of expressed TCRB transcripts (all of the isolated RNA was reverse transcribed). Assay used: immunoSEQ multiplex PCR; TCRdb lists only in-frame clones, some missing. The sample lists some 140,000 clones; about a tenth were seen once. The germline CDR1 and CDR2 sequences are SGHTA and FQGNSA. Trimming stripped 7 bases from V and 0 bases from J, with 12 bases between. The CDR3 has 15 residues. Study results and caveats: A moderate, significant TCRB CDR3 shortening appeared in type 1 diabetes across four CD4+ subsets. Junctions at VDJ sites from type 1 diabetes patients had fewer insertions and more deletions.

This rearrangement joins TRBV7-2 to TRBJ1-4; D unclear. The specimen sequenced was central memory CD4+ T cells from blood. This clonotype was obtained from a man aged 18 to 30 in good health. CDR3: CASNPGGTTNEKLFF. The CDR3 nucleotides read TGTGCCAGCAACCCCGGAGGTACAACTAATGAAAAACTGTTTTTT.